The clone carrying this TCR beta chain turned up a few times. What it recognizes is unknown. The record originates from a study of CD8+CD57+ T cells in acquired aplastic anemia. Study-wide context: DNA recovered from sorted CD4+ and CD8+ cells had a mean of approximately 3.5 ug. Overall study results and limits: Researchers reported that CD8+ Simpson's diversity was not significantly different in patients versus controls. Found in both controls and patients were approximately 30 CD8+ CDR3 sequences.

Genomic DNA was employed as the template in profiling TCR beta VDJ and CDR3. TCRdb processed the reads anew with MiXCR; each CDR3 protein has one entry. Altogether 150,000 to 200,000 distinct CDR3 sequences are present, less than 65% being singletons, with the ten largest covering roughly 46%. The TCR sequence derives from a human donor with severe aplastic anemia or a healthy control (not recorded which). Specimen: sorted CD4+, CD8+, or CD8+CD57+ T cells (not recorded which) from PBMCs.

The CDR3 here is CATSDFAGHSPLHF. The CDR3 region has the DNA TGTGCCACCAGTGATTTCGCAGGCCATTCACCCCTCCACTTT. The genes are TRBV24-1 and TRBJ1-6; D not certain. CDR1 is KGHDR, CDR2 SFDVKD, per germline. The CDR3 extends over 14 amino acids. V was clipped by 1 base and J by 8 bases, with 8 bases between them.